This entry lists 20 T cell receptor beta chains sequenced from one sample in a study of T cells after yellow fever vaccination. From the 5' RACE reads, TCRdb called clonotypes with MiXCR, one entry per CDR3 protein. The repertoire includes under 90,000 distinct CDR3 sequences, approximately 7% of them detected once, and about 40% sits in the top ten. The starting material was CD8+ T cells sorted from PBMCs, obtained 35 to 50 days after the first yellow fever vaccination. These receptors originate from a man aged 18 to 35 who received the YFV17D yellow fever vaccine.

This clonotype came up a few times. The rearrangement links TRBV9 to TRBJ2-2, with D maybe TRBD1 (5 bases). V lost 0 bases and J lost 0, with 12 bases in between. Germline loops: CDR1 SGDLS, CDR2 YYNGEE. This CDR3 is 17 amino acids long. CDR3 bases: TGTGCCAGCAGCGTAGCTCGGCAGGGCGCGAACACCGGGGAGCTGTTTTTT. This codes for CASSVARQGANTGELFF.

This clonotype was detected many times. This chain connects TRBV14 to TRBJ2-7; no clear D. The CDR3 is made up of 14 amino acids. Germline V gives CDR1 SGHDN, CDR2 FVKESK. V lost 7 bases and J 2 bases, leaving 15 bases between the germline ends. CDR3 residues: CASTTSTNPYEQYF. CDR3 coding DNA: TGTGCCAGCACCACCAGTACTAACCCCTACGAGCAGTACTTC.

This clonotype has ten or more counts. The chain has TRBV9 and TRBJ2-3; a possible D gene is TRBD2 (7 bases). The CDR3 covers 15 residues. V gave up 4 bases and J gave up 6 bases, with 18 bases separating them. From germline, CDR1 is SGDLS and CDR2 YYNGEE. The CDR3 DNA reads TGTGCCAGCAGCCGGGGGGCTCAACCAGTGGATACGCAGTATTTT. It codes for CASSRGAQPVDTQYF.

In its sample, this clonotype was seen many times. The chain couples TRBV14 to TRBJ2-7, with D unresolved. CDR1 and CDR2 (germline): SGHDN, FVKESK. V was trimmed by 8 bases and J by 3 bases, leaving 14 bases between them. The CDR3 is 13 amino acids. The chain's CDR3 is CASGPMNSYEQYV. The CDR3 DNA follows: TGTGCCAGCGGACCAATGAACAGCTACGAGCAGTACGTC.

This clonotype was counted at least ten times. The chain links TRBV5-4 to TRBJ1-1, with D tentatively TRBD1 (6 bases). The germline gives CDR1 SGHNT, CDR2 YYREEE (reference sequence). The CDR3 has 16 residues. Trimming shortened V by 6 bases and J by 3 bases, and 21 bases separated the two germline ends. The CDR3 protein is CASILWGVGGYTEAFF. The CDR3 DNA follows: TGTGCCAGCATCCTCTGGGGCGTAGGGGGGTACACTGAAGCTTTCTTT.

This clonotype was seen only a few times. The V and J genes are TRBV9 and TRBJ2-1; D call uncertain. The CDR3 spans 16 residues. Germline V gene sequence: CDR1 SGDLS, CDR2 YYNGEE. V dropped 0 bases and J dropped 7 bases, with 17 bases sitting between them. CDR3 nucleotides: TGTGCCAGCAGCGTAGCTGCTCTTAGGATGCTAAATGAGCAGTTCTTC. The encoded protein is CASSVAALRMLNEQFF.

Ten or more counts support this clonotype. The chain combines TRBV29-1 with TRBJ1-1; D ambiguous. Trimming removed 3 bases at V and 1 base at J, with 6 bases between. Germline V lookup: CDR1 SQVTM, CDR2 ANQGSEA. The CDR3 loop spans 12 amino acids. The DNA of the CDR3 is TGCAGCGTTGACGTGAGGAACACTGAAGCTTTCTTT. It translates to CSVDVRNTEAFF.

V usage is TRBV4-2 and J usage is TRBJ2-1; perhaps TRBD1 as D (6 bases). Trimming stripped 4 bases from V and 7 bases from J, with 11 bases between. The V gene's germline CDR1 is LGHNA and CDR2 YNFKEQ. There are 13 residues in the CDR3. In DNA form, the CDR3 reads TGTGCCAGCAGCCCCCCACAGGGTAATGAGCAGTTCTTC. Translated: CASSPPQGNEQFF.

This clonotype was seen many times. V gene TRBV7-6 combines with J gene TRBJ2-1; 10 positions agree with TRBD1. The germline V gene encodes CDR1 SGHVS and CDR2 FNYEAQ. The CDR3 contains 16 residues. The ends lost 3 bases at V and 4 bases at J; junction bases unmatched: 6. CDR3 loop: CASSFYRQGAYNEQFF. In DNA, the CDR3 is TGTGCCAGCAGCTTCTATCGACAGGGGGCTTACAATGAGCAGTTCTTC. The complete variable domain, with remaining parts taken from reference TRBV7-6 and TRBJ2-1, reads GAGVSQSPRYKVTKRGQDVALRCDPISGHVSLYWYRQALGQGPEFLTYFNYEAQQDKSGLPNDRFSAERPEGSISTLTIQRTEQRDSAMYRCASSFYRQGAYNEQFFGPGTRLTVL.

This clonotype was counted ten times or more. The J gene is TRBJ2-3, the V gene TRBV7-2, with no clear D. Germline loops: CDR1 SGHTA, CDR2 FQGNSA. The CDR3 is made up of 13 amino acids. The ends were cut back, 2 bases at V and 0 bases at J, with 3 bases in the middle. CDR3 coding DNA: TGTGCCAGCAGCTTAATAAGCACAGATACGCAGTATTTT. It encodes CASSLISTDTQYF.

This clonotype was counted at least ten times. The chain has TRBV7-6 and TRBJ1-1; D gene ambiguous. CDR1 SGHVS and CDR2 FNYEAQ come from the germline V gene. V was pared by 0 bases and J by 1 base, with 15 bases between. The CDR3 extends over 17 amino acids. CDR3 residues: CASSLAKDGSTNTEAFF. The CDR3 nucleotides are TGTGCCAGCAGCTTAGCGAAGGACGGCAGCACGAACACTGAAGCTTTCTTT.

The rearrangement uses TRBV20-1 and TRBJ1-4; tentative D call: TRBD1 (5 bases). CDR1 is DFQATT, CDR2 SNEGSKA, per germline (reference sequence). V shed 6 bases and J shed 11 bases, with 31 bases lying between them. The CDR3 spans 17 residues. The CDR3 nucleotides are TGCAGTGCAGGGGAACGTAATGAATTACCGTGGTTTGAGAAACTGTTTTTT. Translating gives CSAGERNELPWFEKLFF.

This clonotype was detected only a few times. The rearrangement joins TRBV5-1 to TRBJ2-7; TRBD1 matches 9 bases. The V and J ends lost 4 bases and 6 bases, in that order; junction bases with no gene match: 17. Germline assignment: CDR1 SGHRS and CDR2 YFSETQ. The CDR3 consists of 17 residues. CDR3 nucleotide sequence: TGCGCCAGCAGCAAGGCAGCACAGGGGGCGTTTTTGTCCGAGCAGTACTTC. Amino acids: CASSKAAQGAFLSEQYF.

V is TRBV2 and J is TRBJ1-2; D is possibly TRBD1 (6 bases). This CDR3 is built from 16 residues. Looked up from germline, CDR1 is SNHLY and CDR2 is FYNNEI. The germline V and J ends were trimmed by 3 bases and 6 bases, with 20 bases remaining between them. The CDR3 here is CASSESLGGGLDGYTF. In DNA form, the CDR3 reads TGTGCCAGCAGTGAGTCCCTGGGCGGGGGCTTAGATGGCTACACCTTC.

The CDR3 here is CASSYPTAQETQYF. The DNA for the CDR3 is TGTGCCAGCAGCTACCCGACAGCCCAAGAGACCCAGTACTTC. This chain joins TRBV7-9 and TRBJ2-5; possibly TRBD1 for D (5 bases). Per germline, CDR1 SEHNR and CDR2 FQNEAQ (reference sequence). Trimming stripped 4 bases from V and 1 base from J, with 10 bases between. The length of the CDR3 is 14 residues.

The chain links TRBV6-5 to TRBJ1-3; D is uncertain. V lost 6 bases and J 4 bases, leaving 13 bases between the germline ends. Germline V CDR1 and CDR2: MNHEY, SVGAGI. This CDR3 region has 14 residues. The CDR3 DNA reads TGTGCCAGCAGCGCCCCGCGGGAGGGAAACACCATATATTTT. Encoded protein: CASSAPREGNTIYF.

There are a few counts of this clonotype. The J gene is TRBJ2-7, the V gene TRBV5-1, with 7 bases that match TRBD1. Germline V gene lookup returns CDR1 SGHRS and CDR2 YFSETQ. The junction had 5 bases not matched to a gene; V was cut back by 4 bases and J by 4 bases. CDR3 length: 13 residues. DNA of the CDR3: TGCGCCAGCAGCGATCAGGACAGGTACGAGCAGTACTTC. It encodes CASSDQDRYEQYF. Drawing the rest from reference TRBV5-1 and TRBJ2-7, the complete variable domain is KAGVTQTPRYLIKTRGQQVTLSCSPISGHRSVSWYQQTPGQGLQFLFEYFSETQRNKGNFPGRFSGRQFSNSRSEMNVSTLELGDSALYLCASSDQDRYEQYFGPGTRLTVT.

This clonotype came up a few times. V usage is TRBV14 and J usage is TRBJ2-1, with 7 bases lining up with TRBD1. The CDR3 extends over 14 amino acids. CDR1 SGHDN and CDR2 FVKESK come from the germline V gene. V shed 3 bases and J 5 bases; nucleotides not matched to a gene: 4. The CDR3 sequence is CASSHSGTDNEQFF. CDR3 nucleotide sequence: TGTGCCAGCAGCCACTCCGGGACAGACAATGAGCAGTTCTTC.

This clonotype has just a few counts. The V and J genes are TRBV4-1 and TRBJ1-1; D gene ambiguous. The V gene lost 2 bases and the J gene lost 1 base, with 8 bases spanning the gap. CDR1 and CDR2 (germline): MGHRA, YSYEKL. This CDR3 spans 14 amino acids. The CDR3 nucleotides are TGCGCCAGCAGCCAACACGTGGAGAACACTGAAGCTTTCTTT. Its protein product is CASSQHVENTEAFF.

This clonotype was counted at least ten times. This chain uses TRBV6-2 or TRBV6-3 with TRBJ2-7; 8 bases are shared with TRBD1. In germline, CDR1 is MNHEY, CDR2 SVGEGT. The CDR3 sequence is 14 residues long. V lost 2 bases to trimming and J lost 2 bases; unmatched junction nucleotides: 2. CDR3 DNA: TGTGCCAGCAGTTACGGGACAGGCCCCTACGAGCAGTACGTC. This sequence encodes CASSYGTGPYEQYV.